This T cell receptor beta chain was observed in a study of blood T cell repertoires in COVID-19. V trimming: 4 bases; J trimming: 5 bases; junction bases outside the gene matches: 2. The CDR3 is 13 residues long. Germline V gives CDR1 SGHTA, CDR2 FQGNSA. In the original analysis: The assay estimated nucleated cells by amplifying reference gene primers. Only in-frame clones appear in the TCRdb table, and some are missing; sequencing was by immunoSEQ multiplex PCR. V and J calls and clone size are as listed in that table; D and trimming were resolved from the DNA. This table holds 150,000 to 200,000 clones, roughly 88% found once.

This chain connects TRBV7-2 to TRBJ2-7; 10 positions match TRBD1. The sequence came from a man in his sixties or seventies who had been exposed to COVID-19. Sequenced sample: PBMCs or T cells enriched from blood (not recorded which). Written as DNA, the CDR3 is TGTGCCAGCAGCTCGGGACAGGGGAACGAGCAGTACTTC. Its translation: CASSSGQGNEQYF.